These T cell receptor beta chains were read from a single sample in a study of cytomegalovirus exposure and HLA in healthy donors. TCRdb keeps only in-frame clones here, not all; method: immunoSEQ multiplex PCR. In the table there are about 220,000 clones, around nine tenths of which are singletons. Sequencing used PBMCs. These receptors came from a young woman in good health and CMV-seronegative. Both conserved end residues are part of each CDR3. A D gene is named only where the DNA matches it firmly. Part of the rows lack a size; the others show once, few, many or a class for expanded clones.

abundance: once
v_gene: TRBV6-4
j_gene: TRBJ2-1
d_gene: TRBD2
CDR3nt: TGTGCCAGCAGTGACCCCGGACTAGCGGGAGTCAATGAGCAGTTCTTC
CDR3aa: CASSDPGLAGVNEQFF

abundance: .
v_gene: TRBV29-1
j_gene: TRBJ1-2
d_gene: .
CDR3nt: TGCAGCGCCGCGCACAGGGCTGGCTACACCTTC
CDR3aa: CSAAHRAGYTF

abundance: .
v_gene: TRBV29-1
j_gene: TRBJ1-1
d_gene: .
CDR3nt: TGCAGCGTTGACCAAGGGGCCACTGAAGCTTTCTTT
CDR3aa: CSVDQGATEAFF

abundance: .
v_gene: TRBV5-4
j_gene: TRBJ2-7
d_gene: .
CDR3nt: TGTGCCAGCAGCTTGCAGGGGCGGTACGAGCAGTACTTC
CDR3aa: CASSLQGRYEQYF

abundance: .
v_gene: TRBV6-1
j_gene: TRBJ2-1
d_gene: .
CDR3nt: TGTGCCAGCAGTGACGGCGGGAATGTTTACAATGAGCAGTTCTTC
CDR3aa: CASSDGGNVYNEQFF

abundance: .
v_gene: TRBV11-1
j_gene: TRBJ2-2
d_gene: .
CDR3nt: TGTGCCAGCACGCAGTCCGCTACCGGGGAGCTGTTTTTT
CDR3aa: CASTQSATGELFF

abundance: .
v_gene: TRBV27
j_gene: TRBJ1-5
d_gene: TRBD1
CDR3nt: TGTGCCAGCAGTTTGGGACAGGGAAGCCATCAGCCCCAGCATTTT
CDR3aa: CASSLGQGSHQPQHF

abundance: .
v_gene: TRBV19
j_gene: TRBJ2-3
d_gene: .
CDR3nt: TGTGCCAGTAGTATTTCGGGTATCCCAGATACGCAGTATTTT
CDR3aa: CASSISGIPDTQYF

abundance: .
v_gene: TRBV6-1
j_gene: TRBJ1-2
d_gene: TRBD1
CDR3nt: TGTGCCAGCAGTGTACTCGGGACAGGGCTTTTCTATGGCTACACCTTC
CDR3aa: CASSVLGTGLFYGYTF

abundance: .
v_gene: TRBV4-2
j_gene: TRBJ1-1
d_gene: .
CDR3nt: TGTGCCAGCAGCCACACGACCTCGGGTACTGAAGCTTTCTTT
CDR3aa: CASSHTTSGTEAFF

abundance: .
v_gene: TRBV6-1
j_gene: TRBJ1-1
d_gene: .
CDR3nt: TGTGCCAGCATGGAGGGCATGACTGAAGTTTTCTTT
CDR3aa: CASMEGMTEVFF

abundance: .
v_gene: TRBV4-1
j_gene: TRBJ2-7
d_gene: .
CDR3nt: TGCGCCAGCAGCCCCACCCTAATGGGGGAGGTCTACGAGCAGTACTTC
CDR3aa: CASSPTLMGEVYEQYF

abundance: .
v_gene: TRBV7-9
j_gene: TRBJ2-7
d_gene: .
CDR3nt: TGTGCCAGCAACCCTATTGCGGGGTCCGGGTACGAGCAGTACTTC
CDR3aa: CASNPIAGSGYEQYF

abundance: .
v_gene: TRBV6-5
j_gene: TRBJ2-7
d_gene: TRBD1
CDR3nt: TGTGCCAGCAGTTACTCCGGGACAGAGTCCTACGAGCAGTACTTC
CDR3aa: CASSYSGTESYEQYF

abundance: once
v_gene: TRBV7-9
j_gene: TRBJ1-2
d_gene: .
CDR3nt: TGTGCCAGCAGCTTAGAAACAGGGTGGGGAGCTGGCTACACCTTC
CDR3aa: CASSLETGWGAGYTF

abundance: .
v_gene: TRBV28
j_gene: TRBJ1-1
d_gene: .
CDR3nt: TGTGCCAGCAGTTCAGGGTGGAACACTGAAGCTTTCTTT
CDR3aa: CASSSGWNTEAFF

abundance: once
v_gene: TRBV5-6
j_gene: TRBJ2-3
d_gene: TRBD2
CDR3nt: TGTGCCAGCAGCTTGGAGCTAGCGGGGGGAACAGATACGCAGTATTTT
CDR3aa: CASSLELAGGTDTQYF

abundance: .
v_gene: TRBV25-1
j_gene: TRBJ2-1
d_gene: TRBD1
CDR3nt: TGTGCCAGCAGTGTCCGGGACAGGTCCTACAATGAGCAGTTCTTC
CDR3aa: CASSVRDRSYNEQFF

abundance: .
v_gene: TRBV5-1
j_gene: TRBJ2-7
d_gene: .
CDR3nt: TGCGCCAGCAATGCCCAGGGCCACCCGACCTACGAGCAGTACTTC
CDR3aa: CASNAQGHPTYEQYF

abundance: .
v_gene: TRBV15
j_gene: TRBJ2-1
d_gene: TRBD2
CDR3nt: TGTGCCACCAGCCGAACTAGCGGGAGGTCCTACAATGAGCAGTTCTTC
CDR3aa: CATSRTSGRSYNEQFF

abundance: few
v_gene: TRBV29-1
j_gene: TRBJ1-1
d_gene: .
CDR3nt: TGCAGCGGAGTACAGAATGAAGCTTTCTTT
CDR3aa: CSGVQNEAFF

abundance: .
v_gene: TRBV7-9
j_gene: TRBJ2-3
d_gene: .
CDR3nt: TGTGCCAGCAGCTTAATCCCGCGGGGCACAGATACGCAGTATTTT
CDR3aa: CASSLIPRGTDTQYF

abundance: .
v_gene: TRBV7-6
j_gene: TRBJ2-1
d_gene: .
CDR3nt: TGTGCCAGCAGCTTAGGGTCTAGCTCCCGCAATGAGCAGTTCTTC
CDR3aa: CASSLGSSSRNEQFF

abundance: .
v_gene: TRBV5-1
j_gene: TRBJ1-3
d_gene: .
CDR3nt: TGCGCCAGCAGCTTGGACATTGGAAACACCATATATTTT
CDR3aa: CASSLDIGNTIYF

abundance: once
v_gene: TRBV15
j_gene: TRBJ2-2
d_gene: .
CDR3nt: TGTGCCACCAGCAGAGCATATCCTAAACAGGTCGGGGAGCTGTTTTTT
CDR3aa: CATSRAYPKQVGELFF

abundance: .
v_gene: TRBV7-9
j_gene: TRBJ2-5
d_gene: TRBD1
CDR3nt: TGTGCCAGCAGCCGACGACAGGGGGTGGAAGAGACCCAGTACTTC
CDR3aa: CASSRRQGVEETQYF

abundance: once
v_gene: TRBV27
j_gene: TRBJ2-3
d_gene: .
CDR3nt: TGTGCCAGCAGGGCAGGGTCCGCAGATACGCAGTATTTT
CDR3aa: CASRAGSADTQYF

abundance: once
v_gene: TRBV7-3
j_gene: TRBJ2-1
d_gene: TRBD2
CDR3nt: TGTGCCAGCAGCTACGGACTAGCGGAACACAATGAGCAGTTCTTC
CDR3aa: CASSYGLAEHNEQFF

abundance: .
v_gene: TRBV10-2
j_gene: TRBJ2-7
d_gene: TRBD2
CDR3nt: TGCGCCAGCAATAGCGGGAGTGGGTACGAGCAGTACTTC
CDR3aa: CASNSGSGYEQYF

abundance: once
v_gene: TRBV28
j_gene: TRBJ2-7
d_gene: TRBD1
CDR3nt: TGTGCCAGCAGCAGTCCGGGACAGGGGGTCCACGAGCAGTACTTC
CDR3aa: CASSSPGQGVHEQYF

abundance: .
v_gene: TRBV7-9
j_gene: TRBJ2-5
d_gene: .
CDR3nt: TGTGCCAGCAGCTTAACGCCAGGGGAAGAGACCCAGTACTTC
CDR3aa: CASSLTPGEETQYF

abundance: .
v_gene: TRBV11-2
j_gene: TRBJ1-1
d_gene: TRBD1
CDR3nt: TGTGCCAGCAGCTTAGATCGACAGGGATGGGGCACTGAAGCTTTCTTT
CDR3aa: CASSLDRQGWGTEAFF

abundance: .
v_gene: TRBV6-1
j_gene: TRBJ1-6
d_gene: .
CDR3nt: TGTGCCAGCAGTGAGAGACTATCACCCCTCCACTTT
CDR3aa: CASSERLSPLHF

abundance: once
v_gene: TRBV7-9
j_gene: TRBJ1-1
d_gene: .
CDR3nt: TGTGCCAGCAGCTGGGAGGAAGTGAACACTGAAGCTTTCTTT
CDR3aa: CASSWEEVNTEAFF

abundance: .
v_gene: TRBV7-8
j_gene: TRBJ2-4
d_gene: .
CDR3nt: TGTGCCAGCAGCGATCGATTACATTTCAGGGCGTACTTC
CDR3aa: CASSDRLHFRAYF

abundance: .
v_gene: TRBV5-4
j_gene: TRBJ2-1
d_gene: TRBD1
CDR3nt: TGTGCCAGCAGCTTACCGGGACAGGGGGCCTATGAGCAGTTCTTC
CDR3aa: CASSLPGQGAYEQFF

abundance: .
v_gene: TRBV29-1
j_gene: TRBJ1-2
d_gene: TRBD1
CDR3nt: TGCAGCGACCTCAACACAGGGGGGGCCTATGGCTACACCTTC
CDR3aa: CSDLNTGGAYGYTF

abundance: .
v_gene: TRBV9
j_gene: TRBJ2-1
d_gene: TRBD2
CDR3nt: TGTGCCAGCAGCGTAGAATCAGGACTAGCCGGCTATGAGCAGTTCTTC
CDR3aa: CASSVESGLAGYEQFF

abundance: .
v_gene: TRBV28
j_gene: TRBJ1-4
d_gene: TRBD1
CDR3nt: TGTGCCAGCATGACAGGGGGGTCTGAAAAACTGTTTTTT
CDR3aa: CASMTGGSEKLFF

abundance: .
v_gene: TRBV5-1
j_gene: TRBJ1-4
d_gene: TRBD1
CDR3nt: TGCGCCAGCAGCCCTCCGACAGGGTGGATAGTTACGGCTAATGAAAAACTGTTTTTT
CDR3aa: CASSPPTGWIVTANEKLFF

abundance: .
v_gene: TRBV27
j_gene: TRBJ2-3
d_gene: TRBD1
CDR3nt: TGTGCCAGCAGTTTGAATCTCGGGACAGACACAGATACGCAGTATTTT
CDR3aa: CASSLNLGTDTDTQYF

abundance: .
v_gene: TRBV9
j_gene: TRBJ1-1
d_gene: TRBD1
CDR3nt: TGTGCCAGCAGCGTAGGACAGGGATCAGGCGAAGCTTTCTTT
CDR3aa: CASSVGQGSGEAFF

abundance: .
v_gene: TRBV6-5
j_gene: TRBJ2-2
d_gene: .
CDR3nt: TGTGCCAGCAGTTACTCCGCCGGGGAGCTGTTTTTT
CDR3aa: CASSYSAGELFF

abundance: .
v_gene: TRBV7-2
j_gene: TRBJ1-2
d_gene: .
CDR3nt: TGTGCCAGCATCCTGACAGGTTCCTATGGCTACACCTTC
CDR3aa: CASILTGSYGYTF

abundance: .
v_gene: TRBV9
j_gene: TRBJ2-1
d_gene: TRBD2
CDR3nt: TGTGCCAGCAGCGTCATTAGCGGGAGCTCCTACAATGAGCAGTTCTTC
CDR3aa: CASSVISGSSYNEQFF

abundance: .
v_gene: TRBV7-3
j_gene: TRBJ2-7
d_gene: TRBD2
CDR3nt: TGTGCCAGCAGCCCCGGACTAGCGGACGACTACGAGCAGTACTTC
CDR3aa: CASSPGLADDYEQYF

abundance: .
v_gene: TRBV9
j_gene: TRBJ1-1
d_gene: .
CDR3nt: TGTGCCAGCAGCGTGGGACACCGGAACACTGAAGCTTTCTTT
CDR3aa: CASSVGHRNTEAFF